Shown below are 32 T cell receptor beta chains from a single sample sequenced in a study of CD8 T cells in Susac syndrome. RNA in amounts of roughly 0.5 to 1 ug was reverse transcribed with random hexamers. Each CDR3 protein gets one entry after TCRdb re-called the immunoSEQ multiplex PCR reads with MiXCR. The sample contains over 300,000 distinct CDR3 sequences, under 95% of which appear only once. The sample consisted of CD4+ T cells from PBMCs. Receptors were obtained from a human donor with multiple sclerosis.

This clonotype has a handful of counts. The chain carries TRBV4-3 and TRBJ2-1, with D maybe TRBD2 (8 bases). The CDR3 runs 15 residues. V was cut by 4 bases and J by 2 bases, with 12 bases left in between. Germline CDR1 and CDR2: LGHNA and YSLEER. The CDR3 reads CASSLSGTAYNEQFF. The CDR3 DNA reads TGCGCCAGCAGCCTTAGCGGGACAGCCTACAATGAGCAGTTCTTC.

This chain uses TRBV5-1 with TRBJ2-3; D remains ambiguous. CDR1 SGHRS and CDR2 YFSETQ come from the germline V gene. The V and J ends lost 1 base and 2 bases respectively, with 11 bases between them. CDR3 length: 15 residues. The CDR3 nucleotides are TGCGCCAGCAGCTTGTTTGGGCAAGCCACAGATACGCAGTATTTT. Amino acids: CASSLFGQATDTQYF. The whole variable domain, remainder taken from reference TRBV5-1 and TRBJ2-3, is KAGVTQTPRYLIKTRGQQVTLSCSPISGHRSVSWYQQTPGQGLQFLFEYFSETQRNKGNFPGRFSGRQFSNSRSEMNVSTLELGDSALYLCASSLFGQATDTQYFGPGTRLTVL.

J is TRBJ2-3 and V is TRBV3-1; TRBD2 matches at 7 bases. From germline, CDR1 is LGHDT and CDR2 YNNKEL (reference sequence). Trimming cost V 5 bases and J 12 bases; bases outside gene matches: 8. CDR3 length: 12 amino acids. CDR3 sequence reads: CASSEPAGSQYF. CDR3 nucleotides: TGTGCCAGCAGCGAACCAGCGGGGTCCCAGTATTTT.

The chain carries TRBV6-5 and TRBJ1-3; D remains unclear. V lost 7 bases and J 0 bases, leaving 10 bases between the germline ends. CDR1 and CDR2 from the germline V gene are MNHEY and SVGAGI. The CDR3 consists of 14 residues. The CDR3 coding sequence is TGTGCCAGCATTCAAACCAGCTCTGGAAACACCATATATTTT. Encoded protein: CASIQTSSGNTIYF.

The gene calls are TRBV7-9 and TRBJ1-2, with D hard to call. The germline V and J ends were trimmed by 3 bases and 5 bases, with 16 bases remaining between them. CDR1 is SEHNR and CDR2 is FQNEAQ in the germline V gene (reference sequence). There are 15 residues in the CDR3. As DNA, the CDR3 is TGTGCCAGCAGCTTCGGGCGGCTAAAAGGGTATGGCTACACCTTC. Its translation is CASSFGRLKGYGYTF.

The V gene is TRBV7-2, the J gene TRBJ2-3; D is unclear. The CDR3 length is 14 residues. The germline gives CDR1 SGHTA, CDR2 FQGNSA. Between the trimmed V and J ends, which lost 6 bases and 0 bases, there was a span of 10 bases. The CDR3 sequence is CASRVGISTDTQYF. The DNA for the CDR3 is TGTGCCAGCAGAGTCGGAATCAGCACAGATACGCAGTATTTT.

This clonotype has just one count. The rearrangement links TRBV20-1 to TRBJ2-3; 11 nucleotides agree with TRBD2. The germline V gene has CDR1 DFQATT and CDR2 SNEGSKA (reference sequence). This CDR3 contains 14 residues. CDR3 protein: CSASTSGNIDTQYF. In DNA, the CDR3 is TGCAGCGCCTCGACTAGCGGGAACATAGATACGCAGTATTTT.

This clonotype occurred a few times. This chain joins TRBV2 and TRBJ1-3; 8 bases agree with TRBD1. Per the germline V gene, CDR1 is SNHLY and CDR2 is FYNNEI. Trimming removed 7 bases from V and 0 bases from J; junction bases left unmatched: 5. The CDR3 consists of 15 residues. CDR3 in DNA: TGTGCCAGCATGGGACAGGCGAGCTCTGGAAACACCATATATTTT. Its translation: CASMGQASSGNTIYF.

V and J are TRBV16 and TRBJ1-5; D is unresolved. Germline-derived CDR1 and CDR2 are KGHSY and FQNENV. The V gene lost 2 bases and the J gene lost 7 bases, with 9 bases spanning the gap. CDR3 length: 13 amino acids. The CDR3 reads CASSQNKGQPQHF. The CDR3 DNA reads TGTGCCAGCAGCCAAAATAAGGGACAGCCCCAGCATTTT. The complete variable domain, with remaining parts taken from reference TRBV16 and TRBJ1-5, reads GEEVAQTPKHLVRGEGQKAKLYCAPIKGHSYVFWYQQVLKNEFKFLISFQNENVFDETGMPKERFSAKCLPNSPCSLEIQATKLEDSAVYFCASSQNKGQPQHFGDGTRLSIL.

V is TRBV7-9 and J is TRBJ2-7; 7 bases align to TRBD2. The CDR3 runs to 15 residues. Trimming took 0 bases from V and 3 from J; bases not matched to a gene: 5. Germline CDR1 SEHNR, CDR2 FQNEAQ (reference sequence). The CDR3 DNA is TGTGCCAGCAGCTTAGCGGTAGCGGGCCGCTACGAGCAGTACTTC. Translating gives CASSLAVAGRYEQYF.

The chain recombines TRBV7-9 with TRBJ2-7; D unresolved. The CDR3 length is 15 residues. CDR1 and CDR2 (germline): SEHNR, FQNEAQ (reference sequence). V lost 5 bases and J 2 bases, leaving 16 bases between the germline ends. The CDR3 DNA is TGTGCCAGCAGCCTCGGGCAGTACCCGACCTACGAGCAGTACTTC. It codes for CASSLGQYPTYEQYF.

The chain carries TRBV7-2 and TRBJ1-2; D not certain. Germline V CDR1 and CDR2: SGHTA, FQGNSA. The length of the CDR3 is 14 residues. V was clipped by 5 bases and J by 3 bases, with 13 bases between them. Written as DNA, the CDR3 is TGTGCCAGCAGCCCCAGCCCGGGTGACTATGGCTACACCTTC. The encoded protein is CASSPSPGDYGYTF.

V gene TRBV5-1 combines with J gene TRBJ2-3; possibly TRBD2 for D (5 bases). Trimming cost V 4 bases and J 4 bases, with 16 bases left between them. The CDR3 contains 15 residues. Germline V CDR1 and CDR2: SGHRS, YFSETQ. CDR3 residues: CASSLQAGWADTQYF. CDR3 in DNA: TGCGCCAGCAGCCTTCAGGCGGGTTGGGCAGATACGCAGTATTTT.

This chain's CDR3 is CASSTGSYIPTGELFF. The CDR3 DNA reads as TGTGCCAGTAGTACCGGGAGCTACATCCCCACCGGGGAGCTGTTTTTT. The chain carries TRBV19 and TRBJ2-2; tentatively, D is TRBD2 (6 bases). CDR3 size: 16 residues. CDR1 is LNHDA and CDR2 is SQIVND in the germline V gene (reference sequence). Trimming stripped 4 bases from V and 4 bases from J, with 16 bases between.

In its sample, this clonotype was seen once. The chain recombines TRBV30 with TRBJ1-1, with D perhaps TRBD1 (6 bases). The germline CDR1 and CDR2 sequences are GTSNPN and SVGIG (reference sequence). This CDR3 has 14 residues. The V and J ends lost 2 bases and 7 bases respectively, with 17 bases between them. CDR3 amino acids: CAWSPPPQGIEAFF. The CDR3 region has the DNA TGTGCCTGGAGTCCCCCCCCACAGGGAATTGAAGCTTTCTTT. The whole variable domain, remainder taken from reference TRBV30 and TRBJ1-1, is SQTIHQWPATLVQPVGSPLSLECTVEGTSNPNLYWYRQAAGRGLQLLFYSVGIGQISSEVPQNLSASRPQDRQFILSSKKLLLSDSGFYLCAWSPPPQGIEAFFGQGTRLTVV.

The chain couples TRBV18 to TRBJ2-5, with 8 bases that match TRBD1. The CDR3 spans 15 residues. Per the germline V gene, CDR1 is KGHSH and CDR2 is LQKENI. V lost 3 bases, J lost 5 bases, and 8 bases stayed unmatched. The CDR3 region is CASSPGSDRAETQYF. The CDR3 DNA reads TGTGCCAGCTCACCGGGGTCGGACAGGGCTGAGACCCAGTACTTC.

The chain couples TRBV27 to TRBJ1-5; no firm D call. CDR1 is MNHEY, CDR2 SMNVEV, per germline (reference sequence). The CDR3 totals 15 residues. Trimming stripped 7 bases from V and 7 bases from J, with 20 bases between. DNA for the CDR3: TGTGCCAGCACCAATTCCTGGGGAAATGGCCAGCCCCAGCATTTT. This codes for CASTNSWGNGQPQHF.

J is TRBJ1-5 and V is TRBV6-6; D not certain. V gave up 2 bases and J gave up 2 bases, with 10 bases separating them. The CDR3 extends over 15 amino acids. Germline V gene lookup returns CDR1 MNHNY and CDR2 SVGAGI (reference sequence). For the CDR3, the DNA is TGTGCCAGCAGTTACCTATCCGTGGGCAATCAGCCCCAGCATTTT. This translates into CASSYLSVGNQPQHF.

The chain is built from TRBV5-6 and TRBJ1-1, with 9 bases aligning to TRBD1. This CDR3 has 15 amino acids. Looked up from germline, CDR1 is SGHDT and CDR2 is YYEEEE. J lost 5 bases, V lost 0 bases, and 5 bases had no gene match. The CDR3 loop is CASSLGDRVRTEAFF. In nucleotides, the CDR3 is TGTGCCAGCAGCTTGGGGGACAGGGTTCGGACTGAAGCTTTCTTT. The whole variable domain, filled in from reference TRBV5-6 and TRBJ1-1, reads DAGVTQSPTHLIKTRGQQVTLRCSPKSGHDTVSWYQQALGQGPQFIFQYYEEEERQRGNFPDRFSGHQFPNYSSELNVNALLLGDSALYLCASSLGDRVRTEAFFGQGTRLTVV.

The chain recombines TRBV6-5 with TRBJ2-1; D uncertain. V lost 2 bases, J lost 9 bases, and 11 bases lay in between. Germline V CDR1 and CDR2: MNHEY, SVGAGI. This CDR3 has 13 residues. The CDR3 protein is CASSYVSRSEQFF. CDR3 DNA: TGTGCCAGCAGTTACGTTTCCAGGTCTGAGCAGTTCTTC.

The J gene is TRBJ2-1, the V gene TRBV3-1, with D possibly being TRBD2 (5 bases). Germline loops: CDR1 LGHDT, CDR2 YNNKEL (reference sequence). The CDR3 is made up of 13 amino acids. V was pared by 0 bases and J by 10 bases, with 10 bases between. The CDR3 DNA reads as TGTGCCAGCAGCCAAGAGGTCCGGAGGGAGCAGTTCTTC. Encoded protein: CASSQEVRREQFF.

The J gene is TRBJ1-4, the V gene TRBV7-9; the match to TRBD1 covers 7 bases. After removal of 1 base from V and 7 bases from J, the junction contained 3 bases not matched to a gene. The CDR3 contains 14 residues. Germline values: CDR1 SEHNR, CDR2 FQNEAQ (reference sequence). In nucleotides, the CDR3 is TGTGCCAGCAGCTTAGGAGGGGGCCGTGAAAAACTGTTTTTT. This translates into CASSLGGGREKLFF.

This chain joins TRBV10-3 and TRBJ2-7; D remains unclear. Trimming cost V 3 bases and J 2 bases, with 23 bases left between them. This CDR3 spans 18 amino acids. Germline CDR1 is ENHRY and CDR2 is SYGVKD. The CDR3 DNA reads as TGTGCCATCAGTGACAAAACCCCGTCTAGAGGATTTGCCTACGAGCAGTACTTC. Protein sequence: CAISDKTPSRGFAYEQYF.

This clonotype showed up just once. In DNA form, the CDR3 reads TGTGCCAGCAGCCAAAGTGGCACTGAAGCTTTCTTT. Its translation is CASSQSGTEAFF. The chain is built from TRBV14 and TRBJ1-1; no clear D. CDR3 length equals 12 residues. The ends were cut back, 2 bases at V and 4 bases at J, with 5 bases in the middle. CDR1 SGHDN and CDR2 FVKESK come from the germline V gene.

J is TRBJ2-7 and V is TRBV19; tentatively, D is TRBD2 (5 bases). Deletions cut 5 bases from V and 2 bases from J, with 25 bases between. This CDR3 spans 18 amino acids. The V gene's germline CDR1 is LNHDA and CDR2 SQIVND (reference sequence). The CDR3 bases are TGTGCCAGTAGTTCCCGGTCCCCAGCTAGCTCACTCCCCTACGAGCAGTACTTC. This codes for CASSSRSPASSLPYEQYF. The full variable domain, rest sourced from reference TRBV19 and TRBJ2-7, is DGGITQSPKYLFRKEGQNVTLSCEQNLNHDAMYWYRQDPGQGLRLIYYSQIVNDFQKGDIAEGYSVSREKKESFPLTVTSAQKNPTAFYLCASSSRSPASSLPYEQYFGPGTRLTVT.

V usage is TRBV12-3 or TRBV12-4 and J usage is TRBJ1-2; D not resolved. V was clipped by 6 bases and J by 2 bases, with 22 bases between them. This CDR3 region has 17 residues. CDR3 protein: CASSQAAEARKNYGYTF. The CDR3 region has the DNA TGTGCCAGCAGCCAAGCCGCCGAGGCGCGAAAAAACTATGGCTACACCTTC.

This rearrangement joins TRBV7-9 to TRBJ2-6; D possibly corresponds to TRBD2 (5 bases). Germline V lookup: CDR1 SEHNR, CDR2 FQNEAQ (reference sequence). V shed 1 base and J shed 0 bases, with 13 bases lying between them. This CDR3 spans 18 amino acids. DNA of the CDR3: TGTGCCAGCAGCTTAGAGTGGACGGGAAACTCTGGGGCCAACGTCCTGACTTTC. Translation: CASSLEWTGNSGANVLTF. Filled out from reference TRBV7-9 and TRBJ2-6, the complete variable domain reads DTGVSQNPRHKITKRGQNVTFRCDPISEHNRLYWYRQTLGQGPEFLTYFQNEAQLEKSRLLSDRFSAERPKGSFSTLEIQRTEQGDSAMYLCASSLEWTGNSGANVLTFGAGSRLTVL.

The chain carries TRBV12-3 or TRBV12-4 and TRBJ1-2, with D possibly matching TRBD1 (6 bases). Between the trimmed V and J ends, which lost 8 bases and 2 bases, there was a span of 12 bases. This CDR3 comprises 13 residues. CDR3 region: CASREGVNYGYTF. The CDR3 DNA is TGTGCCAGCCGTGAGGGGGTCAACTATGGCTACACCTTC.

This chain connects TRBV14 to TRBJ2-3; weak D call: TRBD1 (6 bases). Germline CDR1 is SGHDN and CDR2 is FVKESK. V lost 1 base, J lost 7 bases, and 15 bases lay in between. The CDR3 has 15 amino acids. The CDR3 loop is CASSQGMGASHTQYF. The CDR3 DNA reads TGTGCCAGCAGCCAAGGGATGGGGGCTAGCCATACGCAGTATTTT.

V usage is TRBV19 and J usage is TRBJ2-2; D not resolved. The germline V and J ends were trimmed by 10 bases and 2 bases, with 14 bases remaining between them. The length of the CDR3 is 14 residues. The germline V gene encodes CDR1 LNHDA and CDR2 SQIVND (reference sequence). The CDR3 nucleotides are TGTGCCACCCGGACGAGACTCAACACCGGGGAGCTGTTTTTT. The encoded protein is CATRTRLNTGELFF.

The rearrangement joins TRBV9 to TRBJ2-1; 8 bases agree with TRBD2. The trim removed 2 bases at V and 4 bases at J, leaving 5 bases unmatched. The length of the CDR3 is 15 residues. Germline V gives CDR1 SGDLS, CDR2 YYNGEE. The CDR3 DNA sequence: TGTGCCAGCAGCGTGAGGACTAGCCCTTACAATGAGCAGTTCTTC. This sequence encodes CASSVRTSPYNEQFF.

The genes are TRBV7-9 and TRBJ2-3; either TRBD1 or TRBD2 may fit D (6 bases each). The CDR3 has 11 amino acids. The germline gives CDR1 SEHNR, CDR2 FQNEAQ (reference sequence). V was clipped by 5 bases and J by 14 bases, with 14 bases between them. CDR3 DNA sequence: TGTGCCAGCAGCAGGGGGGACCTGGTGTATTTT. It is translated as CASSRGDLVYF. The whole variable domain, filled in from reference TRBV7-9 and TRBJ2-3, reads DTGVSQNPRHKITKRGQNVTFRCDPISEHNRLYWYRQTLGQGPEFLTYFQNEAQLEKSRLLSDRFSAERPKGSFSTLEIQRTEQGDSAMYLCASSRGDLVYFGPGTRLTVL.